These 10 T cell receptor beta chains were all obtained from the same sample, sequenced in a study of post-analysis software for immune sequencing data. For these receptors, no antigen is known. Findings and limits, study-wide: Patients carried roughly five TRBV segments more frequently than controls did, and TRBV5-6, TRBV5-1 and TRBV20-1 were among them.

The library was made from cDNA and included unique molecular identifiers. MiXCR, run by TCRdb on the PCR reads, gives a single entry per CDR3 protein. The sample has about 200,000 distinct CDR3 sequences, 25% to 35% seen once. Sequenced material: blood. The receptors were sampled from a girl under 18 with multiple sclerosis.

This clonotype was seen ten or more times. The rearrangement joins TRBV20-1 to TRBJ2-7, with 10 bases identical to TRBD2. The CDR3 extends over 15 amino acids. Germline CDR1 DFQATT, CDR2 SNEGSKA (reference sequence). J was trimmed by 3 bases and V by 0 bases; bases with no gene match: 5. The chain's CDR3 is CSARDLAGVFYEQYF. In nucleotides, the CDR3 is TGCAGTGCTAGAGATCTAGCGGGAGTTTTCTACGAGCAGTACTTC.

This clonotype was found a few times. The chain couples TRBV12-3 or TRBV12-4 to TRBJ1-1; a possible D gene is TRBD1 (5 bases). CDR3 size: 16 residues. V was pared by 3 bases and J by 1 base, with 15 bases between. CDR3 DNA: TGTGCCAGCAGTTTTGATCTCGGGGGGGGGAACACTGAAGCTTTCTTT. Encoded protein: CASSFDLGGGNTEAFF.

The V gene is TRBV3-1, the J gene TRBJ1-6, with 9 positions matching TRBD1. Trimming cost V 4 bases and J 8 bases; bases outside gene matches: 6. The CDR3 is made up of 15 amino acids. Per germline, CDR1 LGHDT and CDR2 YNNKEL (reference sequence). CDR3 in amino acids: CASSLGDRVDSPLHF. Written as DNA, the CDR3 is TGTGCCAGCAGCCTCGGGGACAGGGTCGATTCACCCCTCCACTTT.

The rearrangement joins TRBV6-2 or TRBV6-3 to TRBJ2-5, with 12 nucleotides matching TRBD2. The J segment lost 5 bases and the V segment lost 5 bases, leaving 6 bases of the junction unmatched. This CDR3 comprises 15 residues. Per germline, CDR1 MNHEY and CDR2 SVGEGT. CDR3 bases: TGTGCCAGCAGTCAACTAGCGGGGGGCGCCGAGACCCAGTACTTC. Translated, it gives CASSQLAGGAETQYF.

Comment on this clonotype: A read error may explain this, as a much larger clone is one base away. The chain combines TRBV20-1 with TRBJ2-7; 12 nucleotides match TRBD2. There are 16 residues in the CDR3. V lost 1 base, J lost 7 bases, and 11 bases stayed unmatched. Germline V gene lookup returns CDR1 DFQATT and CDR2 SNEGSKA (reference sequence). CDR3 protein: CSARVPSGRARNEQYF. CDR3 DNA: TGCAGTGCTAGAGTTCCTAGCGGGAGGGCCCGCAATGAGCAGTACTTC.

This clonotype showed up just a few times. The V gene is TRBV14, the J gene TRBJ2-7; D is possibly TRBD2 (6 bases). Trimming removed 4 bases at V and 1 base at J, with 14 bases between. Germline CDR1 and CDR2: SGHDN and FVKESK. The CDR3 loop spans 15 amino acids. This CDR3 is CASSLGTPGSYEQYF. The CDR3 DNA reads TGTGCCAGCAGCCTTGGGACTCCGGGTTCCTACGAGCAGTACTTC.

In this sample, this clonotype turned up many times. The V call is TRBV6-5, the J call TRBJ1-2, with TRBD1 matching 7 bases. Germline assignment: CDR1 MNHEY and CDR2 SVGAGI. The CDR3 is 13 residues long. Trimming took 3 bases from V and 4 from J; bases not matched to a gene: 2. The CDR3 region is CASSYPGGYGYTF. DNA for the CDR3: TGTGCCAGCAGTTATCCAGGGGGCTATGGCTACACCTTC.

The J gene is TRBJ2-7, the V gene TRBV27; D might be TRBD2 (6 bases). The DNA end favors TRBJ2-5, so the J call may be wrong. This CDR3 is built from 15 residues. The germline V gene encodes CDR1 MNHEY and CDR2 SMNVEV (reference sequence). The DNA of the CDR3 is TGTGCCAGCAGTACACGGGACTCGCTACAAGAGACCCAGTACTTC. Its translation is CASSTRDSLQETQYF.

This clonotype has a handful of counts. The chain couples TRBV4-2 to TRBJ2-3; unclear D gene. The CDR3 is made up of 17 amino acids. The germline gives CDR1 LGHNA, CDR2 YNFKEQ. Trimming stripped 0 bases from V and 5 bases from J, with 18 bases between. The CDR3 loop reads CASSQDRGRNSQDTQYF. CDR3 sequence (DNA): TGTGCCAGCAGCCAAGATCGAGGTAGGAACTCACAAGATACGCAGTATTTT.

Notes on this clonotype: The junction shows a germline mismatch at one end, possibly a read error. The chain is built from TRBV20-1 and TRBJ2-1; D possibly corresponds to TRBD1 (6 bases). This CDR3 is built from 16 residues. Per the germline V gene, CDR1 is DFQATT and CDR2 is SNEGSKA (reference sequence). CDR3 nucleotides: TGCAGTGCTAGAGTACCCGGGACACTTTCCTACAATGAGCAGGTCTTC. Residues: CSARVPGTLSYNEQVF.